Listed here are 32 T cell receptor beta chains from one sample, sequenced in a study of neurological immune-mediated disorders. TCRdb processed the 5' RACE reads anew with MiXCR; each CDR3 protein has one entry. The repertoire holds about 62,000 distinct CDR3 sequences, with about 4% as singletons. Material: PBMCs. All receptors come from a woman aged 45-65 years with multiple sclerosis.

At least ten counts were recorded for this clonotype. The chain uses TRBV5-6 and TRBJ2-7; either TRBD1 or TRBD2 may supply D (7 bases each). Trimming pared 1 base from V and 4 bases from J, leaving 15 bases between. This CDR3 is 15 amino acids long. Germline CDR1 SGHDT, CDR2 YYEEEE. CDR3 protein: CASSLKIRGGYEQYF. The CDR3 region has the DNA TGTGCCAGCAGCTTGAAGATCAGGGGGGGATACGAGCAGTACTTC. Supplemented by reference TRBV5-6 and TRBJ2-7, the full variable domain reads DAGVTQSPTHLIKTRGQQVTLRCSPKSGHDTVSWYQQALGQGPQFIFQYYEEEERQRGNFPDRFSGHQFPNYSSELNVNALLLGDSALYLCASSLKIRGGYEQYFGPGTRLTVT.

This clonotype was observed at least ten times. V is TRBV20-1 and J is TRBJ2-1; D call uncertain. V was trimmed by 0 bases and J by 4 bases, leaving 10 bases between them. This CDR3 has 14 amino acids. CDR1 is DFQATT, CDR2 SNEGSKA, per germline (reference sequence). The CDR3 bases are TGCAGTGCTAGAGAGGGCGCCCCATACAATGAGCAGTTCTTC. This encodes CSAREGAPYNEQFF.

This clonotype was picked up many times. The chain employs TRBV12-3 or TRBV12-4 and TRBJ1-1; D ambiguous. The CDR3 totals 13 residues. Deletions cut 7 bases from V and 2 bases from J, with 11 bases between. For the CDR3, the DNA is TGTGCCAGCACCATTATGGCCAACACTGAAGCTTTCTTT. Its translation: CASTIMANTEAFF.

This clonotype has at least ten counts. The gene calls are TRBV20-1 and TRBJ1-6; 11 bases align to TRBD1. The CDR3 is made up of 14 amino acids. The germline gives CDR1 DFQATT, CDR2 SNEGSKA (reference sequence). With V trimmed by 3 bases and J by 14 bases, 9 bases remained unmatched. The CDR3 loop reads CSARPGQGVGALHF. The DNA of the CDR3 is TGCAGTGCTAGGCCGGGACAGGGGGTCGGAGCCCTCCACTTT.

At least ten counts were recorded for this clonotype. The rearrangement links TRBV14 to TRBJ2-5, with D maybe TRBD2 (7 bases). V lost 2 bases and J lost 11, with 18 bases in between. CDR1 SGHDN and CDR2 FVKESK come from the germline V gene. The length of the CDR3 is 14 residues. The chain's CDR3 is CASSQLGASGLQYF. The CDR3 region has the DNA TGTGCCAGCAGCCAACTGGGGGCTAGCGGACTGCAGTACTTC.

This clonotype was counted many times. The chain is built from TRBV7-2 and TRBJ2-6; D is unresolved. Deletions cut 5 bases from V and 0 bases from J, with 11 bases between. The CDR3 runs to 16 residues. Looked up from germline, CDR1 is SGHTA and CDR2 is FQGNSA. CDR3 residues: CASSQGSPSGANVLTF. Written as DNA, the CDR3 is TGTGCCAGCAGCCAAGGGTCCCCCTCTGGGGCCAACGTCCTGACTTTC.

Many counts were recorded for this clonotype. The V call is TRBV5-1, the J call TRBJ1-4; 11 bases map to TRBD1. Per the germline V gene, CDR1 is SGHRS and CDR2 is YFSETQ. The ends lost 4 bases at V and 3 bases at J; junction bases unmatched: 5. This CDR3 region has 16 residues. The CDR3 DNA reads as TGCGCCAGCAGCGGACAGGGGGCACTGGCTAATGAAAAACTGTTTTTT. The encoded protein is CASSGQGALANEKLFF.

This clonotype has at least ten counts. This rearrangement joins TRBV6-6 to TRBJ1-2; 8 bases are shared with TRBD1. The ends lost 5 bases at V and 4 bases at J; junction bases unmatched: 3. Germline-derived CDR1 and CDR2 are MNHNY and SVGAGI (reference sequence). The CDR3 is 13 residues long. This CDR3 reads CASSPGGIYGYTF. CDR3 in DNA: TGTGCCAGCAGTCCAGGGGGCATCTATGGCTACACCTTC.

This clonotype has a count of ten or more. The CDR3 is CASSQQEGAISYNEQFF. CDR3 nucleotides: TGTGCCAGCAGCCAACAGGAGGGAGCGATCTCCTACAATGAGCAGTTCTTC. The chain recombines TRBV4-2 with TRBJ2-1; weak D call: TRBD2 (6 bases). In germline, CDR1 is LGHNA, CDR2 YNFKEQ. The CDR3 has 17 amino acids. The V end was cut by 2 bases, the J end by 0 bases, with 14 bases between.

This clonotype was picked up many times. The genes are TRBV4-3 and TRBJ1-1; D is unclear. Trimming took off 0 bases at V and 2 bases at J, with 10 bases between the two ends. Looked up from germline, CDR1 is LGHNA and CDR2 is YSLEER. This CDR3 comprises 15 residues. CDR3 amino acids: CASSQDINRNTEAFF. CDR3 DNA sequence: TGCGCCAGCAGCCAAGATATCAACAGAAACACTGAAGCTTTCTTT.

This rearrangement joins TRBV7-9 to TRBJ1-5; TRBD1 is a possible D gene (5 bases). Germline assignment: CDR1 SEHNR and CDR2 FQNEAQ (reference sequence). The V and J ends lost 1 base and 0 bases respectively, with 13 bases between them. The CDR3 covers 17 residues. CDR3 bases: TGTGCCAGCAGCTTAGTCCAGGGACGATATAGCAATCAGCCCCAGCATTTT. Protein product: CASSLVQGRYSNQPQHF.

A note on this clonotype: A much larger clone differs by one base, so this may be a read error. The CDR3 region has the DNA TGCAGCGTTGTGGACAGCGACTACGAGCAGTACGTC. Translation: CSVVDSDYEQYV. J is TRBJ2-7 and V is TRBV29-1, with a tentative D call TRBD1 (6 bases). Germline-derived CDR1 and CDR2 are SQVTM and ANQGSEA. V gave up 4 bases and J gave up 3 bases, with 10 bases separating them. The CDR3 is 12 residues long.

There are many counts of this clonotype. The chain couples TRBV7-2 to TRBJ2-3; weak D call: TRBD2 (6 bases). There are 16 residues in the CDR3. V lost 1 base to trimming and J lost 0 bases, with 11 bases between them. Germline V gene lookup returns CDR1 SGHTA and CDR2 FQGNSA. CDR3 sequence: CASSLGGSGSTDTQYF. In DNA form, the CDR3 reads TGTGCCAGCAGCTTAGGGGGTAGCGGAAGCACAGATACGCAGTATTTT.

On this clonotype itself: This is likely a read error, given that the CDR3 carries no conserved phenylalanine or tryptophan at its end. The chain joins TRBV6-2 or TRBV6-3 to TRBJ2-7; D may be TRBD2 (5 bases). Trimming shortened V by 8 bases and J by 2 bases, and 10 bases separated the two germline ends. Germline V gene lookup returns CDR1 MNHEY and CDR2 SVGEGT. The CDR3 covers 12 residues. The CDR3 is CASGRGAYEQYY. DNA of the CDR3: TGTGCCAGCGGACGGGGAGCCTACGAGCAGTACTAC.

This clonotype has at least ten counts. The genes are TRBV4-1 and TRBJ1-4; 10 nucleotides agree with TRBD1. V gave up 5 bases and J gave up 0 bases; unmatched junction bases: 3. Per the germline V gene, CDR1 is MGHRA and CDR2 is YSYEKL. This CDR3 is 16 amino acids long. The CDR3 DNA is TGCGCCAGCAGCGTGGACAGGGGGACAACTAATGAAAAACTGTTTTTT. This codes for CASSVDRGTTNEKLFF.

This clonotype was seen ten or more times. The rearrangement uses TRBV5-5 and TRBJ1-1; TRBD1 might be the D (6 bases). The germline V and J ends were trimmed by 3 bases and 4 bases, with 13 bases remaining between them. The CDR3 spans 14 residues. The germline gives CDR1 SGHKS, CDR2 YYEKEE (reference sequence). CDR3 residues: CASSSTTGFTEAFF. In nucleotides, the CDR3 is TGTGCCAGCAGCTCCACGACAGGTTTCACTGAAGCTTTCTTT.

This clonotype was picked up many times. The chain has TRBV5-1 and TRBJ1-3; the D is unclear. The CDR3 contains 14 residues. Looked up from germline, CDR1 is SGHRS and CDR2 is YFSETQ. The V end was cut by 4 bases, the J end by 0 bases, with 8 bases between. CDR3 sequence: CASSPRVSGNTIYF. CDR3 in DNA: TGCGCCAGCAGCCCCCGGGTCTCTGGAAACACCATATATTTT.

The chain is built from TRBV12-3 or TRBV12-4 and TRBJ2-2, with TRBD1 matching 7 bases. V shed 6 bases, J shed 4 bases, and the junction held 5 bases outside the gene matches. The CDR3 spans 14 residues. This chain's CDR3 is CASRTGTATGELFF. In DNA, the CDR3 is TGTGCCAGCAGAACCGGGACAGCCACCGGGGAGCTGTTTTTT.

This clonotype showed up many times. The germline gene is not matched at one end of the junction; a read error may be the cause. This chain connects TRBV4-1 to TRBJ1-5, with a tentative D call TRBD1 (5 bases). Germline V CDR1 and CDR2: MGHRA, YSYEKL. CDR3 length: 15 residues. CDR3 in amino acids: CASSQDRGGEQPQNF. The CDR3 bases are TGCGCCAGCAGCCAAGATAGAGGAGGGGAACAGCCCCAGAATTTT.

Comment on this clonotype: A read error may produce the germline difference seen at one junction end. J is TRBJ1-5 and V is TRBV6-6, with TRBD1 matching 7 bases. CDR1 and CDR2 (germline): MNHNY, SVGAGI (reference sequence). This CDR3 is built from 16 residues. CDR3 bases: TGTGCCAGCAGTTACTCGACGGCAGGGGGTAATCAGCCCCAGAATTTT. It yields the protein CASSYSTAGGNQPQNF.

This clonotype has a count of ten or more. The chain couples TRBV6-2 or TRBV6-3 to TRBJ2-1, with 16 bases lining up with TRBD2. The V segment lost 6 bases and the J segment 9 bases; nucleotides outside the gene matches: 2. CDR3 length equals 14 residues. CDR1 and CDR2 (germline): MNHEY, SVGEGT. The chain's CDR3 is CASRGTSGRGEQFF. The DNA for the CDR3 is TGTGCCAGCAGGGGGACTAGCGGGAGGGGTGAGCAGTTCTTC.

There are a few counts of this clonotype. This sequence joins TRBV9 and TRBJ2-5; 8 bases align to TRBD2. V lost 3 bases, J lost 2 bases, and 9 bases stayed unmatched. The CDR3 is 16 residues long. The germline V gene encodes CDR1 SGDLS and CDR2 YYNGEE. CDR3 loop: CASSAGGRAFQETQYF. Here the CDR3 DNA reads TGTGCCAGCAGCGCGGGAGGGAGAGCCTTTCAAGAGACCCAGTACTTC.

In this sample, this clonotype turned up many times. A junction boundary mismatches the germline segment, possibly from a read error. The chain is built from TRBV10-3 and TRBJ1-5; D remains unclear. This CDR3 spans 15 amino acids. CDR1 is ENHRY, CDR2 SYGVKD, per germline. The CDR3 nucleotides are TGTGCCATCAGTGAAGTACGGGGTGGCAATCAGCCCCAGAATTTT. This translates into CAISEVRGGNQPQNF.

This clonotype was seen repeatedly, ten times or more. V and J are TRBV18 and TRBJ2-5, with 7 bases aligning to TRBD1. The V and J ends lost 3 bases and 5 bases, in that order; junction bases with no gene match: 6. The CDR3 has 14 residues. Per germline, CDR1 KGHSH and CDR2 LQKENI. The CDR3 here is CASSPLDRSETQYF. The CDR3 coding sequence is TGTGCCAGCTCACCCCTGGACAGGTCCGAGACCCAGTACTTC.

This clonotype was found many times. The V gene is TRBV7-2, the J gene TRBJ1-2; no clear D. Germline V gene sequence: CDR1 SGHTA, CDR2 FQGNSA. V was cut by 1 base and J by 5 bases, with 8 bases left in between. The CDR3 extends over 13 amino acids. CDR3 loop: CASSLEFPYGYTF. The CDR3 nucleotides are TGTGCCAGCAGCTTAGAATTTCCGTATGGCTACACCTTC.

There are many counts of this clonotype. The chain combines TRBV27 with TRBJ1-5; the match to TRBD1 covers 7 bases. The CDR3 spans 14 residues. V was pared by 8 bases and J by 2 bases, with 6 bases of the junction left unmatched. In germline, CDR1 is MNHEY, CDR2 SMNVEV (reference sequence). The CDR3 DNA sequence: TGTGCCAGCTCCAGGACAGGCCGCAATCAGCCCCAGCATTTT. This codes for CASSRTGRNQPQHF.

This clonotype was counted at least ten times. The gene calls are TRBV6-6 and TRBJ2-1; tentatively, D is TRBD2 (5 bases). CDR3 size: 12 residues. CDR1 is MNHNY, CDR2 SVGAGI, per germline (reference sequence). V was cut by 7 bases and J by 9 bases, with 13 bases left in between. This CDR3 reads CASTTSGVEQFF. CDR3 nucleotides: TGTGCCAGCACCACTTCCGGGGTTGAGCAGTTCTTC.

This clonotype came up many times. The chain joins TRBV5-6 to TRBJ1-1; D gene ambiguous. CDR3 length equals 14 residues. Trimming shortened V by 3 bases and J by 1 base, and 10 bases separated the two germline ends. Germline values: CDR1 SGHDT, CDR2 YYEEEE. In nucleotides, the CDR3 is TGTGCCAGCAGCTGGGCTGATGGGAACACTGAAGCTTTCTTT. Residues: CASSWADGNTEAFF.

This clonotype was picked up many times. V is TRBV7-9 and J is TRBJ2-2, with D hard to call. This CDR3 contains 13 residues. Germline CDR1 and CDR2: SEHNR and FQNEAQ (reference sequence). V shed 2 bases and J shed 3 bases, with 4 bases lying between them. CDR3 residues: CASSLTDTGELFF. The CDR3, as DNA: TGTGCCAGCAGCTTAACGGACACCGGGGAGCTGTTTTTT.

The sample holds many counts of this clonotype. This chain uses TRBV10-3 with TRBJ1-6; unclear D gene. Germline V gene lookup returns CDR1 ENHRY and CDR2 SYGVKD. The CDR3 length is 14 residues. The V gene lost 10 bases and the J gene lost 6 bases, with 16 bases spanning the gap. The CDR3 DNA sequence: TGTGCCAGCAATGAAGAGATCGGTAATTCACCCCTCCACTTT. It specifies CASNEEIGNSPLHF.

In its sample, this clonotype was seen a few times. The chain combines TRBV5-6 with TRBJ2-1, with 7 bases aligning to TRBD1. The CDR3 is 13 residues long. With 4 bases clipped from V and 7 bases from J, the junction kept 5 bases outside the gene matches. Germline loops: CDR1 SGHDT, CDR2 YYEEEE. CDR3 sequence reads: CASSKTGMNEQFF. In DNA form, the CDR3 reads TGTGCCAGCAGCAAGACAGGGATGAATGAGCAGTTCTTC. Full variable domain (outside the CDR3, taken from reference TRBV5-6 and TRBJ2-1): DAGVTQSPTHLIKTRGQQVTLRCSPKSGHDTVSWYQQALGQGPQFIFQYYEEEERQRGNFPDRFSGHQFPNYSSELNVNALLLGDSALYLCASSKTGMNEQFFGPGTRLTVL.

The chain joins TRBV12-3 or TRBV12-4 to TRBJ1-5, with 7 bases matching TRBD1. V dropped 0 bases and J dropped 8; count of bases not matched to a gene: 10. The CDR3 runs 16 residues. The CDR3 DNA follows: TGTGCCAGCAGTTTAGCGGGGAGACAGGGAAAAGAGCCCCAGCATTTT. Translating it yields CASSLAGRQGKEPQHF.